A selection of T cell receptor beta chains follows, all from one sample in a study of beta chain features in type 1 diabetes. The data were produced by immunoSEQ multiplex PCR, yet TCRdb's version contains in-frame clones alone and is incomplete. In the table there are nearly 350,000 clones, approximately 10% of which are singletons. Sample: central memory CD4+ T cells from blood. The receptor set was obtained from a man younger than 40 with type 1 diabetes. The CDR3 runs from the conserved cysteine through the conserved F or W. Fields, in order: D gene, clone size, J gene, V gene, CDR3 protein, CDR3 DNA. A D gene is named only where the DNA matches it firmly. Size is stated for part of the rows, as once, few or many counts, or as a class when the clone is expanded.

TRBD2	few	TRBJ2-7	TRBV9	CASSVSPSGVYEQYF	TGTGCCAGCAGCGTATCTCCTAGCGGGGTATACGAGCAGTACTTC
TRBD2	.	TRBJ2-7	TRBV7-2	CASSLGTSGPSGYEQYF	TGTGCCAGCAGCTTAGGGACTAGCGGCCCTTCAGGGTACGAGCAGTACTTC
TRBD1	few	TRBJ2-7	TRBV28	CASLASGTGGFYSYEQYF	TGTGCCAGCCTGGCTTCCGGGACAGGGGGTTTTTACTCCTACGAGCAGTACTTC
.	few	TRBJ2-7	TRBV28	CASSTDLRGVYEQYF	TGTGCCAGCAGCACAGACCTCAGAGGGGTCTACGAGCAGTACTTC
.	.	TRBJ1-2	TRBV7-8	CASSLAEKAVSNYGYTF	TGTGCCAGCAGCTTAGCGGAGAAGGCGGTCTCTAACTATGGCTACACCTTC
.	once	TRBJ2-3	TRBV25-1	CASSEGIDRYTDTQYF	TGTGCCAGCAGTGAAGGGATAGACCGATACACAGATACGCAGTATTTT
TRBD1	.	TRBJ2-5	TRBV11-2	CASRRGQVEETQYF	TGTGCCAGCAGACGCGGACAGGTGGAAGAGACCCAGTACTTC
.	few	TRBJ2-7	TRBV7-8	CASSPNYEQYF	TGTGCCAGCAGCCCCAACTACGAGCAGTACTTC
.	few	TRBJ2-5	TRBV7-9	CASALSAGAYQETQYF	TGTGCCAGCGCCTTATCCGCGGGCGCGTACCAAGAGACCCAGTACTTC
.	.	TRBJ1-4	TRBV19	CASSGGSRKLFF	TGTGCCAGTAGTGGAGGGTCACGAAAACTGTTTTTT
TRBD1	few	TRBJ1-1	TRBV29-1	CSVERGQGTEAFF	TGCAGCGTTGAAAGGGGACAGGGGACTGAAGCTTTCTTT
.	.	TRBJ1-5	TRBV28	CASSPSGLAGDQPQHF	TGTGCCAGCAGCCCCTCAGGACTGGCGGGGGATCAGCCCCAGCATTTT
.	few	TRBJ2-7	TRBV2	CASSEDYEQYF	TGTGCCAGCAGTGAAGATTACGAGCAGTACTTC
.	.	TRBJ2-5	TRBV7-2	CASSLAARSGETQYF	TGTGCCAGCAGCTTAGCCGCTCGCAGCGGAGAGACCCAGTACTTC
TRBD1	few	TRBJ1-6	TRBV28	CASSTTGVLDTLHF	TGTGCCAGCAGTACGACAGGGGTCCTGGACACCCTCCACTTT
.	few	TRBJ2-7	TRBV21-1	CASSKDAGRAYEQYF	TGTGCCAGCAGCAAAGATGCAGGCCGAGCCTACGAGCAGTACTTC
TRBD2	.	TRBJ2-4	TRBV18	CASSPVASGGLAKNIQYF	TGTGCCAGCTCACCCGTGGCTAGCGGGGGATTAGCCAAAAACATTCAGTACTTC
.	few	TRBJ2-1	TRBV19	CASRARGYEQFF	TGTGCCAGTAGAGCAAGGGGGTACGAGCAGTTCTTC
.	few	TRBJ1-6	TRBV30	CAWSVGTVDSPLHF	TGTGCCTGGAGTGTAGGCACAGTAGATTCACCCCTCCACTTT
TRBD1	.	TRBJ1-2	TRBV7-2	CASSTGQGAQYGYTF	TGTGCCAGCAGCACTGGACAGGGGGCTCAGTATGGCTACACCTTC
.	.	TRBJ1-1	TRBV6-6	CASRLPPAGPEAFF	TGTGCCAGCAGATTACCCCCGGCAGGGCCTGAAGCTTTCTTT